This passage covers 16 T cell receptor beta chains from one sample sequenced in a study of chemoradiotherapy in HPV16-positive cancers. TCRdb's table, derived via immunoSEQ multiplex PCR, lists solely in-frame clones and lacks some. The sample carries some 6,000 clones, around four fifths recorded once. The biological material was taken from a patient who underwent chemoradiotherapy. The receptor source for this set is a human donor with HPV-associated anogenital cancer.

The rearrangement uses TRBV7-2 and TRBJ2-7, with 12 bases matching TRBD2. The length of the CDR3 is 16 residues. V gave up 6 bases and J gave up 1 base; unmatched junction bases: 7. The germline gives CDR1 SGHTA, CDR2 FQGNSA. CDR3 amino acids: CASSRLAGGQSYEQYF. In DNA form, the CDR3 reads TGTGCCAGCAGTCGGCTAGCGGGAGGGCAGTCCTACGAGCAGTACTTC.

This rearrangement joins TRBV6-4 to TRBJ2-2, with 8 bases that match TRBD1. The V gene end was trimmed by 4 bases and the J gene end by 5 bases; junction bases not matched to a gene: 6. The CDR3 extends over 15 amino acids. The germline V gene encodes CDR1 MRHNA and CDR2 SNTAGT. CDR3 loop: CASSARTGSTGELFF. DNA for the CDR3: TGTGCCAGCAGTGCCCGGACAGGGTCAACCGGGGAGCTGTTTTTT.

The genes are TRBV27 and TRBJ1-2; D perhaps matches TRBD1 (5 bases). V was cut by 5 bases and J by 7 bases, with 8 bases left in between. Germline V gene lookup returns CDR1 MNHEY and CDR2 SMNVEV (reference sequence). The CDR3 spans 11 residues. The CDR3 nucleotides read TGTGCCAGCAGTGGGGGGTTTGGCTACACCTTC. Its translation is CASSGGFGYTF.

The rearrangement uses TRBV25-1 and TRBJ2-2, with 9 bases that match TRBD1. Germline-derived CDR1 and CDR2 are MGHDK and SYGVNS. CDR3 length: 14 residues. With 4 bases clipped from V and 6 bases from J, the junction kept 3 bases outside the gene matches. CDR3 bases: TGTGCCAGCAGTGCGGGACAGGGTTCCGGGGAGCTGTTTTTT. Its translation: CASSAGQGSGELFF.

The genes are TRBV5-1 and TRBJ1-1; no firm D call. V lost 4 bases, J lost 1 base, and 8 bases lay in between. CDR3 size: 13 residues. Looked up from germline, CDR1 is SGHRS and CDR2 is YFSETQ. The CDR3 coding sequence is TGCGCCAGCAGCGCGGGAGGGAACACTGAAGCTTTCTTT. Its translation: CASSAGGNTEAFF.

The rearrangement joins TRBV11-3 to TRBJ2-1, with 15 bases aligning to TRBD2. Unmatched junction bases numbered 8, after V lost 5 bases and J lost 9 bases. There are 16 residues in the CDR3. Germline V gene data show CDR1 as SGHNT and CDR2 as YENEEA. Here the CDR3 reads CASSEKGLAGGSEQFF. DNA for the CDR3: TGTGCCAGCAGCGAAAAGGGACTAGCGGGAGGATCTGAGCAGTTCTTC.

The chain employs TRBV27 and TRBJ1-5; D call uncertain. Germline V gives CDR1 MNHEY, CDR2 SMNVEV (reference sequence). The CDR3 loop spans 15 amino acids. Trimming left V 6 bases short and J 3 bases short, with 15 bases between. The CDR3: CASRDRALNNQPQHF. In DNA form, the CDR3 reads TGTGCCAGCAGAGATAGGGCACTTAACAATCAGCCCCAGCATTTT.

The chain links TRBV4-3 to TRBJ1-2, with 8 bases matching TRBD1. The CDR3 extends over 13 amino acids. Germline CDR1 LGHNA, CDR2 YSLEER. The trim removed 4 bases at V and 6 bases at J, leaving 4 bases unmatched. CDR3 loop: CASSRTGIDGYTF. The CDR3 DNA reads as TGCGCCAGCAGCCGGACAGGGATCGATGGCTACACCTTC.

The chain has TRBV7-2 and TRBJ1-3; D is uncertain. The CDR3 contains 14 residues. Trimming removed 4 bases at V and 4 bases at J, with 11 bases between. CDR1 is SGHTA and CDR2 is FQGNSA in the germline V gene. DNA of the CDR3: TGTGCCAGCAGCTCCCAGTCGTTCGGAAACACCATATATTTT. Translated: CASSSQSFGNTIYF.

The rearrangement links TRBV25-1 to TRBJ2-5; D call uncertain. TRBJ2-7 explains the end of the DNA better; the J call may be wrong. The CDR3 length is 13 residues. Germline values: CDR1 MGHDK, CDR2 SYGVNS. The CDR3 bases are TGTGCCAGCAGGCCTCCCCAGGCCTACGAGCAGTACTTC. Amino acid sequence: CASRPPQAYEQYF.

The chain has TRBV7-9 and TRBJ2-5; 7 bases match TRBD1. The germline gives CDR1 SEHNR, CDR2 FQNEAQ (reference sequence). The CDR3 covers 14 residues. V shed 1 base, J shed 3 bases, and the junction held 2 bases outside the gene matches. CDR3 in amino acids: CASSLGTGEETQYF. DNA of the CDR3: TGTGCCAGCAGCTTAGGAACAGGGGAAGAGACCCAGTACTTC.

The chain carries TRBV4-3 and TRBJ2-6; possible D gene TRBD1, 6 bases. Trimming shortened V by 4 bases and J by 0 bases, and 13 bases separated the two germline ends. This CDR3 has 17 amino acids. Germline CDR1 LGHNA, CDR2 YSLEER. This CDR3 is CASSLGQSSSGANVLTF. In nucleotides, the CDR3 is TGCGCCAGCAGCCTAGGACAGAGCAGCTCTGGGGCCAACGTCCTGACTTTC.

CDR3: CASSLGQGYGNTIYF. The CDR3, as DNA: TGTGCCAGCAGCTTGGGACAGGGTTATGGAAACACCATATATTTT. The rearrangement uses TRBV7-2 and TRBJ1-3, with 9 bases identical to TRBD1. This CDR3 is built from 15 residues. Unmatched junction bases numbered 3, after V lost 3 bases and J lost 3 bases. The germline V gene encodes CDR1 SGHTA and CDR2 FQGNSA.

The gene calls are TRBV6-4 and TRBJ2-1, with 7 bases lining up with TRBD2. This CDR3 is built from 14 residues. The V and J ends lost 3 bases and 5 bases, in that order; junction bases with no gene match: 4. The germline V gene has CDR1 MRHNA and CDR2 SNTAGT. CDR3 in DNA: TGTGCCAGCAGTGAAACTAGCGCCCACAATGAGCAGTTCTTC. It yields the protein CASSETSAHNEQFF.

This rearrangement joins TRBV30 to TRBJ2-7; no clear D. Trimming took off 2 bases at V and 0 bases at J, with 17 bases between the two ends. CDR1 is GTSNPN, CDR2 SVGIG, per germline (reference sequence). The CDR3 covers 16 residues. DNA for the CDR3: TGTGCCTGGAGTAACATTCGACTGGGAAGCTCCTACGAGCAGTACTTC. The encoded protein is CAWSNIRLGSSYEQYF.

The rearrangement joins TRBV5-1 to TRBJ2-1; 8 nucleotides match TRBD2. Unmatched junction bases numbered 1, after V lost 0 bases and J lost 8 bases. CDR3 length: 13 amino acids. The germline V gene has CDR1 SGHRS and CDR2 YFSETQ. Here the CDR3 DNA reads TGCGCCAGCAGCTTGGAACTAGCGGATGAGCAGTTCTTC. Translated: CASSLELADEQFF.